This TCR beta chain was captured in a study of blood T cell repertoires in COVID-19. Study overall: Samples taken during acute and convalescent COVID-19 were collected in the United States, Italy and Spain. T cells, B-cell-depleted T cells, or PBMCs provided the cDNA or gDNA that served as material.

Trimming at V came to 2 bases and at J to 3 bases, leaving 6 bases not matched to a gene. There are 17 residues in the CDR3. In germline, CDR1 is LNHNV, CDR2 YYDKDF (reference sequence). Original analysis: Quantification of nucleated cells was approximated via reference gene primer amplification. Only in-frame clones appear in the TCRdb table, and some are missing; sequencing was by immunoSEQ multiplex PCR. V, J and clone size reflect that table, while D and trimming were determined from the DNA. The profile shows about 130,000 clones, more than 75% of them singletons. The sequenced material came from peripheral blood. This receptor was taken from a woman between 65 and 79 years old with COVID-19, enrolled during active disease. The rearrangement links TRBV15 to TRBJ2-1; 11 bases line up with TRBD1. CDR3 protein: CATSRHGTGGIYNEQFF. Written as DNA, the CDR3 is TGTGCCACCAGCAGACACGGGACAGGGGGAATCTACAATGAGCAGTTCTTC.